This T cell receptor beta chain is from a study of T cells after yellow fever vaccination. A 5'RACE template-switching step, the method used to make TCR cDNA, added a universal primer site and UMIs. TCRdb redid the calling of the 5' RACE reads with MiXCR, one entry per CDR3 protein. Of under 500,000 distinct CDR3 sequences in the sample, 15% to 20% are singletons; the top ten hold around 17%. Germline V CDR1 and CDR2: MNHEY, SMNVEV (reference sequence). The CDR3 loop spans 13 amino acids. V was clipped by 7 bases and J by 7 bases, with 13 bases between them. The study, taken as a whole, reports: Researchers cautioned that FACS-sorted repertoires could harbor abundant clonotypes contaminating from the bulk population. Clonotypes appearing in both CD4 and CD8 compartments existed, and their share was small. Primary-vaccination clones mostly resurfaced post-booster (around 96% CD4, approximately 87% CD8).

This clonotype was seen only a few times. Its antigen is currently unknown. This rearrangement joins TRBV27 to TRBJ2-2; D gene ambiguous. The receptor comes from a man younger than 30 who received the YFV17D yellow fever vaccine. The material sequenced was PBMCs, taken before the yellow fever booster vaccination. The CDR3 region has the DNA TGTGCCAGCAAAGCTATGGTCGGCGGGGAGCTGTTTTTT. As protein: CASKAMVGGELFF.